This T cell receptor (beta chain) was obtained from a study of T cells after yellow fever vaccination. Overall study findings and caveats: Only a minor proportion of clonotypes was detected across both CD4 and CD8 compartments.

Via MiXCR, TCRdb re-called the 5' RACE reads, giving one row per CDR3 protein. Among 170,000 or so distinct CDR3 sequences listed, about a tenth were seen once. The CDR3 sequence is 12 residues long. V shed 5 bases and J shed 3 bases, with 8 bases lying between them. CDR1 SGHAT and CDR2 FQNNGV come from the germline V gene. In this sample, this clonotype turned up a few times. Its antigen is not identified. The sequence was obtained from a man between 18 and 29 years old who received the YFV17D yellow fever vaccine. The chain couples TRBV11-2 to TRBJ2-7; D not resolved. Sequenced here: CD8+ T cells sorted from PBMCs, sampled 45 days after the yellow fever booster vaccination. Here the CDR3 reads CASSRQSYEQYV. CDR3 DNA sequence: TGTGCCAGCAGCCGACAAAGCTACGAGCAGTACGTC.